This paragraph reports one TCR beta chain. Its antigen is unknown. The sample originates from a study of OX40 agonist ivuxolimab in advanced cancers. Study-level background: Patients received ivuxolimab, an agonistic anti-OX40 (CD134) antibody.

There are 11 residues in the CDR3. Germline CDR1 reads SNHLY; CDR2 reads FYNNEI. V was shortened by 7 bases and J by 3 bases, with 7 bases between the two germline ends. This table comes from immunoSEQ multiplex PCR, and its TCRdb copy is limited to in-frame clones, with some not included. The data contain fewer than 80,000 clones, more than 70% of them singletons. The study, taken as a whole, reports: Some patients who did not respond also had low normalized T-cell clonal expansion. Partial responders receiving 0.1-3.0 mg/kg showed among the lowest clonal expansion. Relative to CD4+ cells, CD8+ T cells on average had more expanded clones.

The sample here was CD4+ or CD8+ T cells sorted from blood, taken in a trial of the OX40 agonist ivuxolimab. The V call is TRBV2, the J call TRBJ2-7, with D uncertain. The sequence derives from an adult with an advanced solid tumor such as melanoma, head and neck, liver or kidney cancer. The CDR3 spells CASKNNYEQYF. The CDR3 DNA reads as TGTGCCAGCAAGAACAACTACGAGCAGTACTTC.